Each of the 9 T cell receptor beta chains below was sequenced from the same sample in a study of Ad26.COV2.S vaccination and SARS-CoV-2 variants (TCRdb year 2021). The time point label, as the study defines it: individuals recovered from natural SARS-CoV-2 infection. The receptor library was made with the immunoSEQ multiplex PCR assay. TCRdb limited this immuneACCESS table to in-frame rearrangements with V and J called. A share of clones is missing; checked studies link under half to unresolved V genes, and the rest is unexplained. The sample records 85,000 to 95,000 clones, around 82% of which are singletons. The ten largest clones represent 15% to 20% of the sample. The sample here was peripheral blood, taken after recovery from COVID-19. These receptors were collected from a human donor who had recovered from COVID-19.

This sequence joins TRBV24-1 and TRBJ1-2, with TRBD1 matching 8 bases. CDR3 length: 13 residues. Germline CDR1 and CDR2: KGHDR and SFDVKD. The V and J ends lost 5 bases and 4 bases, in that order; junction bases with no gene match: 2. CDR3 sequence (DNA): TGTGCCACCAGTGGGGACAGGTTCTATGGCTACACCTTC. Protein: CATSGDRFYGYTF.

Only a few counts were recorded for this clone. The chain links TRBV7-8 to TRBJ1-4, with D maybe TRBD1 (6 bases). Trimming took 1 base from V and 5 from J, leaving 11 bases between them. The CDR3 sequence is 15 residues long. Per the germline V gene, CDR1 is SGHVS and CDR2 is FQNEAQ. CDR3 amino acids: CASSLERTDNEKLFF. CDR3 nucleotides: TGTGCCAGCAGCTTAGAGAGGACAGACAATGAAAAACTGTTTTTT.

V gene TRBV24-1 combines with J gene TRBJ2-7; D is possibly TRBD1 or TRBD2 (5 bases each). This CDR3 spans 13 amino acids. Germline V lookup: CDR1 KGHDR, CDR2 SFDVKD. The V gene lost 2 bases and the J gene lost 6 bases, with 10 bases spanning the gap. CDR3 bases: TGTGCCACCAGTGATTACCCCGGGGCCGAGCAGTACTTC. Translation: CATSDYPGAEQYF.

The chain links TRBV27 to TRBJ1-1; D possibly corresponds to TRBD1 (6 bases). Germline loops: CDR1 MNHEY, CDR2 SMNVEV (reference sequence). V lost 5 bases and J 4 bases, leaving 14 bases between the germline ends. The CDR3 spans 14 residues. CDR3 sequence reads: CASSLRTDGTEAFF. The DNA for the CDR3 is TGTGCCAGCAGTCTTAGGACAGACGGCACTGAAGCTTTCTTT.

This clone has a count of ten or more. The chain employs TRBV2 and TRBJ2-2; 8 bases are shared with TRBD2. CDR1 is SNHLY, CDR2 FYNNEI, per germline. Trimming at V came to 3 bases and at J to 7 bases, leaving 10 bases not matched to a gene. CDR3 length: 16 amino acids. CDR3 DNA sequence: TGTGCCAGCAGTGACCACCTGCGGGAGGATAACGGGGAGCTGTTTTTT. Its translation is CASSDHLREDNGELFF.

The chain combines TRBV6-2 or TRBV6-3 with TRBJ2-7; no definite D call. The CDR3 spans 15 residues. CDR1 and CDR2 (germline): MNHEY, SVGEGT. Trimming took 0 bases from V and 7 from J, leaving 16 bases between them. DNA for the CDR3: TGTGCCAGCAGTTACTCGTGGCCAACCCCTGGGGAGCAGTACTTC. Translated, it gives CASSYSWPTPGEQYF.

The chain has TRBV19 and TRBJ2-3, with TRBD2 identical over 10 bases. Germline V lookup: CDR1 LNHDA, CDR2 SQIVND (reference sequence). Germline trimming cut 4 bases from V and 0 bases from J; bases unmatched to any gene: 7. The CDR3 extends over 17 amino acids. CDR3 region: CASSTGLALLSTDTQYF. The CDR3 DNA reads TGTGCCAGTAGTACGGGACTAGCGTTACTAAGCACAGATACGCAGTATTTT.

V usage is TRBV19 and J usage is TRBJ2-1; TRBD1 agrees at 7 bases. There are 18 residues in the CDR3. Germline CDR1 and CDR2: LNHDA and SQIVND (reference sequence). J was trimmed by 4 bases and V by 4 bases; bases with no gene match: 16. CDR3 sequence reads: CASSTAIHTGAEYNEQFF. CDR3 sequence (DNA): TGTGCCAGTAGTACCGCAATACACACAGGGGCGGAATACAATGAGCAGTTCTTC.

The chain joins TRBV4-2 to TRBJ1-5; D is unresolved. V was clipped by 0 bases and J by 4 bases, with 10 bases between them. The CDR3 runs to 15 residues. Germline loops: CDR1 LGHNA, CDR2 YNFKEQ. For the CDR3, the DNA is TGTGCCAGCAGCCAAGATCTTCTGACGAATCAGCCCCAGCATTTT. Protein: CASSQDLLTNQPQHF.